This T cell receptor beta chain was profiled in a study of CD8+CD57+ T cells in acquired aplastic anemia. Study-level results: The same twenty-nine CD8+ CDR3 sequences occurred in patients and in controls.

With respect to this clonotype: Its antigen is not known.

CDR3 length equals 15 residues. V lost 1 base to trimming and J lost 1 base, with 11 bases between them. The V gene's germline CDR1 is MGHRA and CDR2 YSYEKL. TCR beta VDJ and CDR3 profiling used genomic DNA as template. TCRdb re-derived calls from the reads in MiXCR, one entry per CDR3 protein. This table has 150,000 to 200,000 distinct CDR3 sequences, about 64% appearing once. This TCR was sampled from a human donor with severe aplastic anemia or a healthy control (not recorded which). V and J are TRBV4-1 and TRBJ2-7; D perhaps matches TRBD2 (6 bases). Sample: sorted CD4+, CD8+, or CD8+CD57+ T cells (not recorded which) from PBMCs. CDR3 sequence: CASSQAGGASYEQYF. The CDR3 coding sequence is TGCGCCAGCAGCCAAGCAGGCGGGGCTTCCTACGAGCAGTACTTC.